Listed below are T cell receptor beta chains from one sample, sequenced in a study of T cell responses to AZD1222 COVID-19 vaccine. Sequenced by immunoSEQ multiplex PCR; TCRdb stores in-frame clones only, minus some. The sample consists of about 19,000 clones, about four fifths of them appearing once. The source material was peripheral blood, sampled 28 days after the second AZD1222 dose. These receptors were taken from an adult who received the AZD1222 COVID-19 vaccine. Both conserved end residues are part of each CDR3. The order of the fields is D gene, clone size, V gene, J gene, CDR3 DNA, CDR3 protein. The D gene is left open where the match is weak. Where a row states a size, it is once, few, many or the class of an expanded clone; other rows omit it.

NA,NA,TRBV6-2/TRBV6-3,TRBJ2-1,TGTGCCAGCAGTGGATCGAGGGCGAGCTCCTACAATGAGCAGTTCTTC,CASSGSRASSYNEQFF
NA,NA,TRBV4-2,TRBJ1-3,TGTGCCAGCAGCCAAGGATATAAGGTCGGTGGAGCTGGAAACACCATATATTTT,CASSQGYKVGGAGNTIYF
TRBD1,NA,TRBV18,TRBJ2-7,TGTGCCAGCTCACCGCAGAGAGGGACAGACGAGCAGTACTTC,CASSPQRGTDEQYF
NA,NA,TRBV3-1/TRBV3-2,TRBJ2-1,TGTGCCAGCAGCCAAGGGTCCTCGGGCAATGAGCAGTTCTTC,CASSQGSSGNEQFF
TRBD1,once,TRBV19,TRBJ2-2,TGTGCCAGTAGACCGGGACAGGGGTACACCGGGGAGCTGTTTTTT,CASRPGQGYTGELFF
TRBD1,NA,TRBV29-1,TRBJ1-5,TGCAGCGTCGGGGACAGGGGAAGCAATCAGCCCCAGCATTTT,CSVGDRGSNQPQHF
TRBD1,NA,TRBV7-2,TRBJ1-2,TGTGCCAGCAGCCAAGGACAGGGCAACTATGGCTACACCTTC,CASSQGQGNYGYTF
NA,few,TRBV4-1,TRBJ1-6,TGCGCCAGCAGCCGAGAAGGCGGCCTTGGTAATTCACCCCTCCACTTT,CASSREGGLGNSPLHF
NA,NA,TRBV2,TRBJ2-5,TGTGCCAGCAGCCGAGGTGAAGAGACCCAGTACTTC,CASSRGEETQYF
NA,NA,TRBV2,TRBJ2-5,TGTGCCAGGGAGGACAGAAACCAAGAGACCCAGTACTTC,CAREDRNQETQYF
TRBD1,NA,TRBV5-1,TRBJ1-2,TGCGCCAGCAGCCCGGACGGGACAGGGGGTCGCGGCTACACCTTC,CASSPDGTGGRGYTF
NA,NA,TRBV5-1,TRBJ2-5,TGCGCCAGCAGCAACGGAAACCAAGAGACCCAGTACTTC,CASSNGNQETQYF
TRBD1,NA,TRBV18,TRBJ2-3,TGTGCCAGCTCACGACTACAGGGGGCGGCAGATACGCAGTATTTT,CASSRLQGAADTQYF
NA,NA,TRBV20-1,TRBJ2-5,TGCAGTGCTAGTCCGCAGGGGGGAGAGACCCAGTACTTC,CSASPQGGETQYF
NA,NA,TRBV18,TRBJ2-1,TGTGCCAGCTCACCACAGGGGAGCTCCTACAATGAGCAGTTCTTC,CASSPQGSSYNEQFF
TRBD1,NA,TRBV7-8,TRBJ1-3,TGTGCCAGCAGCTTAGGGGGCCAGGGGGCGGGAAACACCATATATTTT,CASSLGGQGAGNTIYF
TRBD2,NA,TRBV3-1/TRBV3-2,TRBJ2-3,TGTGCCAGCAGCCGTATACTAGCGGCTAGCACAGATACGCAGTATTTT,CASSRILAASTDTQYF
NA,NA,TRBV9,TRBJ2-5,TGTGCCAGCAGCGTAGGACAGGCGGGGGAGACCCAGTACTTC,CASSVGQAGETQYF
NA,once,TRBV11-1,TRBJ2-1,TGTGCCAGCAGCTCAGCTTTGGAGACTTACAATGAGCAGTTCTTC,CASSSALETYNEQFF
NA,NA,TRBV5-1,TRBJ1-3,TGCGCCAGCAGCGACTTACAGAGCTCTGGAAACACCATATATTTT,CASSDLQSSGNTIYF
TRBD1,NA,TRBV5-6,TRBJ1-2,TGTGCCAGCAGCTCACAGGGGAACTATGGCTACACCTTC,CASSSQGNYGYTF
NA,few,TRBV6-2/TRBV6-3,TRBJ1-2,TGTGCCAGCAGCCGGACAACCACCGGGGGCTACACCTTC,CASSRTTTGGYTF
NA,few,TRBV7-8,TRBJ2-5,TGTGCCAGCAGCCCGGGTCTTGTCCGGACCACTCAAGAGACCCAGTACTTC,CASSPGLVRTTQETQYF
NA,NA,TRBV4-1,TRBJ2-6,TGCGCCAGCAGCCCGATCGGGTTTCAGGATCGCTCTGGGGCCAACGTCCTGACTTTC,CASSPIGFQDRSGANVLTF
NA,NA,TRBV5-6,TRBJ2-7,TGTGCCAGCAGCTTGGAGGAGGTTACGGAGCAGTACTTC,CASSLEEVTEQYF
NA,NA,TRBV9,TRBJ1-1,TGTGCCAGCAGCGTAGGATCAGCAGGGGCGCAGGGTGAAGCTTTCTTT,CASSVGSAGAQGEAFF
NA,NA,TRBV7-3,TRBJ2-6,TGTGCCAGCAGCCTTGACAGTTCTGGGGCCAACGTCCTGACTTTC,CASSLDSSGANVLTF
TRBD2,NA,TRBV6-5,TRBJ2-5,TGTGCCAGCAGTTACGACGGGGGGGAGACCCAGTACTTC,CASSYDGGETQYF
NA,NA,TRBV11-2,TRBJ2-4,TGTGCCAGCAGCCCTAGACCCTTAGCCAAAAACATTCAGTACTTC,CASSPRPLAKNIQYF
TRBD2,once,TRBV24-1,TRBJ2-1,TGTGCCACCAGTGGAAGTAGCGGGGGAGACAATGAGCAGTTCTTC,CATSGSSGGDNEQFF
TRBD1,NA,TRBV5-1,TRBJ2-1,TGCGCCAGCAGCCCGGACAGGGGGGATGAGCAGTTCTTC,CASSPDRGDEQFF
TRBD1,once,TRBV19,TRBJ1-5,TGTGCCAGTAGTCCCGGACAGGGAGCGCATCAGCCCCAGCATTTT,CASSPGQGAHQPQHF
TRBD2,NA,TRBV11-2,TRBJ2-5,TGTGCCAGCAGTTTTAGGATGGGGACTAGCGCTTCTCTCGAGACCCAGTACTTC,CASSFRMGTSASLETQYF
TRBD2,few,TRBV4-2,TRBJ2-5,TGTGCCAGCAGCCAATCCCCACTAGCGGGAGGGCAAGAGACCCAGTACTTC,CASSQSPLAGGQETQYF
TRBD1,once,TRBV5-5,TRBJ1-3,TGTGCCAGCATTGATACCAGGGGGGTCTCTGGAAACACCATATATTTT,CASIDTRGVSGNTIYF
TRBD1,once,TRBV10-3,TRBJ1-2,TGTGCCATCAGTGCGGACAGGGGGGTGACTGGCTACACCTTC,CAISADRGVTGYTF
NA,NA,TRBV16,TRBJ1-2,TGTGCCAGCAGCCAACAGGGTAACTATGGCTACACCTTC,CASSQQGNYGYTF
TRBD2,NA,TRBV5-8,TRBJ2-3,TGTGCCAGCAGCTTTGGAGGCGGGGGGGCAGTAACGGATACGCAGTATTTT,CASSFGGGGAVTDTQYF
TRBD2,once,TRBV3-1/TRBV3-2,TRBJ2-6,TGTGCCAGCAGCCGGGCGGGGGTACCTGGAGGGGCCAACGTCCTGACTTTC,CASSRAGVPGGANVLTF
NA,NA,TRBV7-2,TRBJ1-4,TGTGCCAGCAGCTTAGGGGTGGCTGGGGAAAAACTGTTTTTT,CASSLGVAGEKLFF
NA,NA,TRBV3-1/TRBV3-2,TRBJ2-7,TGTGCCAGCAGCCGTAGAGGTACAGGGAACTACGAGCAGTACTTC,CASSRRGTGNYEQYF